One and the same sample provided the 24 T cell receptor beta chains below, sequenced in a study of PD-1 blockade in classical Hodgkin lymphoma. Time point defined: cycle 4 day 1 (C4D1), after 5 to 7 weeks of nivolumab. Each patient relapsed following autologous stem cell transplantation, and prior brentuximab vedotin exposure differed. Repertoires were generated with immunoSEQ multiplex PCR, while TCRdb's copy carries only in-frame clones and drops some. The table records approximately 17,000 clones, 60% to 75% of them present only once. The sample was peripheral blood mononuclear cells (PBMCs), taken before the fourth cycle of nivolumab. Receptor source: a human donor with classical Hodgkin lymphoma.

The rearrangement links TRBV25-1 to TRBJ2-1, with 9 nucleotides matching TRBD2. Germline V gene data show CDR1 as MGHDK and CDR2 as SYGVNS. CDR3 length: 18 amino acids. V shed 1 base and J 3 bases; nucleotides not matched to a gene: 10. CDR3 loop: CASSESEREVLNYNEQFF. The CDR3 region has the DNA TGTGCCAGCAGTGAATCTGAGCGGGAGGTCTTAAACTACAATGAGCAGTTCTTC. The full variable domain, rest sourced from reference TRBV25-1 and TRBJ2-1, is EADIYQTPRYLVIGTGKKITLECSQTMGHDKMYWYQQDPGMELHLIHYSYGVNSTEKGDLSSESTVSRIRTEHFPLTLESARPSHTSQYLCASSESEREVLNYNEQFFGPGTRLTVL.

The CDR3: CASSPFYEQYF. The DNA for the CDR3 is TGTGCCAGCAGCCCTTTCTACGAGCAGTACTTC. The chain recombines TRBV27 with TRBJ2-7; unclear D gene. V lost 6 bases and J 3 bases, leaving 6 bases between the germline ends. Germline V lookup: CDR1 MNHEY, CDR2 SMNVEV (reference sequence). The CDR3 runs to 11 residues.

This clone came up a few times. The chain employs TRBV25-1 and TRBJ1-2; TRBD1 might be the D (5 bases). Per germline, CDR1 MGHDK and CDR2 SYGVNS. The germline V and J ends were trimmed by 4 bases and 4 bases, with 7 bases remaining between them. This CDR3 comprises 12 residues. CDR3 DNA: TGTGCCAGCAGTGGAGACAGCTATGGCTACACCTTC. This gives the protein CASSGDSYGYTF.

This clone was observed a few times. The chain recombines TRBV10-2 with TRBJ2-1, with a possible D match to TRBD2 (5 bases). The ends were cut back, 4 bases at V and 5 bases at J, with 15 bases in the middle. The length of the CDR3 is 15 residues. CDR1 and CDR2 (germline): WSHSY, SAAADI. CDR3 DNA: TGCGCCAGCAGTGTTCTTGCGGAGAGGGACAATGAGCAGTTCTTC. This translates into CASSVLAERDNEQFF.

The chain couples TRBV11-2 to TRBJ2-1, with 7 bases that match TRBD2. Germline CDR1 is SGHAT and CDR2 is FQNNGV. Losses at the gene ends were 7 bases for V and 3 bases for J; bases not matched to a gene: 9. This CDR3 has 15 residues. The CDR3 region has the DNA TGTGCCAGCATTCAAGGCGCTAGCGGCTACAATGAGCAGTTCTTC. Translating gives CASIQGASGYNEQFF.

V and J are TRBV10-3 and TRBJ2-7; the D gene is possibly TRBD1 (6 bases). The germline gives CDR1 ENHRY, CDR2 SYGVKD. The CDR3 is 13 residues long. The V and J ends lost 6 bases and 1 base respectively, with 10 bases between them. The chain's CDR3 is CAISPGQSYEQYF. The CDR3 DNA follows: TGTGCCATCAGCCCTGGACAGTCCTACGAGCAGTACTTC.

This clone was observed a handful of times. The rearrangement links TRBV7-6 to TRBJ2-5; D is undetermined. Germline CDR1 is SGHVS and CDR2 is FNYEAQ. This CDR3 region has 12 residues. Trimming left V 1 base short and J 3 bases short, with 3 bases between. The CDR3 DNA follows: TGTGCCAGCAGCTTAGGAGAAGAGACCCAGTACTTC. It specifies CASSLGEETQYF. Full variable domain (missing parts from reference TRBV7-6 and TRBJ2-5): GAGVSQSPRYKVTKRGQDVALRCDPISGHVSLYWYRQALGQGPEFLTYFNYEAQQDKSGLPNDRFSAERPEGSISTLTIQRTEQRDSAMYRCASSLGEETQYFGPGTRLLVL.

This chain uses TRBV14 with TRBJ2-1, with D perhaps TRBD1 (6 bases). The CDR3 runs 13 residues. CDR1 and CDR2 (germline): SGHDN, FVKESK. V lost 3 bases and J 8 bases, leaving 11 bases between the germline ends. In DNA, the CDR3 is TGTGCCAGCAGCCAGAATACAGGGCATGAGCAGTTCTTC. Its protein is CASSQNTGHEQFF.

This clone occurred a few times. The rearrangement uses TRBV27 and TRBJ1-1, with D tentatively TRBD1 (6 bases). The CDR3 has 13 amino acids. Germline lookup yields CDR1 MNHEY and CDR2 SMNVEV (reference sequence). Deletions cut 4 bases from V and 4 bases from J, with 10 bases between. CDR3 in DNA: TGTGCCAGCAGTTGGGGGGCTTTCACTGAAGCTTTCTTT. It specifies CASSWGAFTEAFF.

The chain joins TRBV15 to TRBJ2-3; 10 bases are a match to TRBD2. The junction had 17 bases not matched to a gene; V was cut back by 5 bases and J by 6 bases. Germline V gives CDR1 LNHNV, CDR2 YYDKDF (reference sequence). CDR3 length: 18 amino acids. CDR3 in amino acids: CATSLFSLAGGVSDTQYF. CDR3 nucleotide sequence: TGTGCCACCAGCCTATTTTCCTTAGCGGGAGGAGTATCTGATACGCAGTATTTT.

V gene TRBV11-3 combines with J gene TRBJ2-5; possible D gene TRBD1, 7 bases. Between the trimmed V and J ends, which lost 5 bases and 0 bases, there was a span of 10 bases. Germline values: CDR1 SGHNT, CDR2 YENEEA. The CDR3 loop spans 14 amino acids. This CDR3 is CASSRGTDQETQYF. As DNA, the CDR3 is TGTGCCAGCAGCCGCGGGACAGACCAAGAGACCCAGTACTTC.

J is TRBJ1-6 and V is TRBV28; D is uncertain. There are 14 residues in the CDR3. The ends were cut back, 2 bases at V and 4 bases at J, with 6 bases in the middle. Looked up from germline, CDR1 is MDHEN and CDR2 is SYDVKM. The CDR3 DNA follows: TGTGCCAGCAGTTTAAGGATGTATAATTCACCCCTCCACTTT. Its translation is CASSLRMYNSPLHF.

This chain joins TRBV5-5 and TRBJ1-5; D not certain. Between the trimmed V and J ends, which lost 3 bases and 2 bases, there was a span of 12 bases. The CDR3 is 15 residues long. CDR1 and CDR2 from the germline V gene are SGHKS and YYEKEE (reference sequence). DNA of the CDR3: TGTGCCAGCAGCTCCTCCGTCTGGGGCAATCAGCCCCAGCATTTT. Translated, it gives CASSSSVWGNQPQHF.

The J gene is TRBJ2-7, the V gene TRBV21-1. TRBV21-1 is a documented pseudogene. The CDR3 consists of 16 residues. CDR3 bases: TGTGCCAGCAGCGAAACCCGGGACGCCCACTCCTACGAGCAGTACTTC. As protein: CASSETRDAHSYEQYF.

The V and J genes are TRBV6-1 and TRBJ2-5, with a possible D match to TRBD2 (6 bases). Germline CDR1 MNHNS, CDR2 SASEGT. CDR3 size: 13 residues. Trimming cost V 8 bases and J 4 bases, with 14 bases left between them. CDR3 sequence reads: CASVRGLGETQYF. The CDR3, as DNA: TGTGCCAGCGTGAGGGGACTGGGAGAGACCCAGTACTTC.

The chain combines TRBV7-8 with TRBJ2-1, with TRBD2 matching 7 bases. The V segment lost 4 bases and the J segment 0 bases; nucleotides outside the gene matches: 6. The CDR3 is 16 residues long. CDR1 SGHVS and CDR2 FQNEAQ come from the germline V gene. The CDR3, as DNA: TGTGCCAGCAGCTACCGCGGGAGCGTCTCCTACAATGAGCAGTTCTTC. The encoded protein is CASSYRGSVSYNEQFF.

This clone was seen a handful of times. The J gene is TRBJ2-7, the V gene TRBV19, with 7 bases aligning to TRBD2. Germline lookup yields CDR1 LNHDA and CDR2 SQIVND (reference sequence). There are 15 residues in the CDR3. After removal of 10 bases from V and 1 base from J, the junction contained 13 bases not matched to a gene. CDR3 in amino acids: CATAIGSGISYEQYF. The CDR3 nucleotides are TGTGCCACCGCCATCGGCAGCGGGATTTCCTACGAGCAGTACTTC.

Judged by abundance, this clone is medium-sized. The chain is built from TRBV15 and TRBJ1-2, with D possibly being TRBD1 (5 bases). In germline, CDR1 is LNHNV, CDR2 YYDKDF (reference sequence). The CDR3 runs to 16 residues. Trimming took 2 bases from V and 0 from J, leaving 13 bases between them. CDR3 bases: TGTGCCACCAGCAGATCGCGGGACCTAGCTAACTATGGCTACACCTTC. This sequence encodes CATSRSRDLANYGYTF.

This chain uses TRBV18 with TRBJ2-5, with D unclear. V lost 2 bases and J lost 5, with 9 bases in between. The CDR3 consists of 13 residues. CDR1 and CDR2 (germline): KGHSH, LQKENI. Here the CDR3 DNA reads TGTGCCAGCTCACCAATAAGTGGTGAGACCCAGTACTTC. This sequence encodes CASSPISGETQYF.

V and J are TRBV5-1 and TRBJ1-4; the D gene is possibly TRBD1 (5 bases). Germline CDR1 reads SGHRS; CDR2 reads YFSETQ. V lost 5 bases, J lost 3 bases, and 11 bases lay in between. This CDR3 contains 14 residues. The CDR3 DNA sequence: TGCGCCAGCAGGACCGGGACCGCTAATGAAAAACTGTTTTTT. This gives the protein CASRTGTANEKLFF.

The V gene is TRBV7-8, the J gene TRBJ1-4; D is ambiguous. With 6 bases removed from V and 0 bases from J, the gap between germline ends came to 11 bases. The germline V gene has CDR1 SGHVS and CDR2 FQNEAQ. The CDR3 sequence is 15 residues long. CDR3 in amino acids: CASRSSDSTNEKLFF. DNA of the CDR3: TGTGCCAGCAGATCATCGGATTCAACTAATGAAAAACTGTTTTTT. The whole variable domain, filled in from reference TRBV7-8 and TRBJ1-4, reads GAGVSQSPRYKVAKRGQDVALRCDPISGHVSLFWYQQALGQGPEFLTYFQNEAQLDKSGLPSDRFFAERPEGSVSTLKIQRTQQEDSAVYLCASRSSDSTNEKLFFGSGTQLSVL.

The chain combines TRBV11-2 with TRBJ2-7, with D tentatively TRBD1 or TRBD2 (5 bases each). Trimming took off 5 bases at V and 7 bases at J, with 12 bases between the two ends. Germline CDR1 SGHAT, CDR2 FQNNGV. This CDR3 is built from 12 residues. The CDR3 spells CASSTGAFEQYF. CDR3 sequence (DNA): TGTGCCAGCAGCACCGGGGCCTTTGAGCAGTACTTC.

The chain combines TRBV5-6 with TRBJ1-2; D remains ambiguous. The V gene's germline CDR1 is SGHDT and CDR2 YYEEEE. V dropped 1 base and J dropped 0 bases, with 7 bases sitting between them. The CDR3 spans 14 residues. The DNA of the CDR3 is TGTGCCAGCAGCTTGTTGATATCTAACTATGGCTACACCTTC. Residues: CASSLLISNYGYTF. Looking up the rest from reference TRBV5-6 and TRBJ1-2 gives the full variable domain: DAGVTQSPTHLIKTRGQQVTLRCSPKSGHDTVSWYQQALGQGPQFIFQYYEEEERQRGNFPDRFSGHQFPNYSSELNVNALLLGDSALYLCASSLLISNYGYTFGSGTRLTVV.

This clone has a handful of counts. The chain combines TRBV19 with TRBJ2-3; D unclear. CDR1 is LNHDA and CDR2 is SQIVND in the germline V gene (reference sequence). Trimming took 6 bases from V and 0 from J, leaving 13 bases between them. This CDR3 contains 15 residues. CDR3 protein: CASRGYPTSTDTQYF. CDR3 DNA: TGTGCCAGTAGAGGATACCCTACTAGCACAGATACGCAGTATTTT.